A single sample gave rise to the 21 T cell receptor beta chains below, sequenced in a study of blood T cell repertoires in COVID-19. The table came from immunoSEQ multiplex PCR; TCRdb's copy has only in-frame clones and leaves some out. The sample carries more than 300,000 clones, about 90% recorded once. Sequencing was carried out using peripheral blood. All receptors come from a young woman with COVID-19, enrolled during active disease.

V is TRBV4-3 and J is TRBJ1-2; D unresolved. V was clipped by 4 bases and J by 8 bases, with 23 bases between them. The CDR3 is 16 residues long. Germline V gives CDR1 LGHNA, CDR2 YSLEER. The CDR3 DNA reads TGCGCCAGCAGCCCGTCCCGTCAATATACAACGCTGGGCTACACCTTC. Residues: CASSPSRQYTTLGYTF.

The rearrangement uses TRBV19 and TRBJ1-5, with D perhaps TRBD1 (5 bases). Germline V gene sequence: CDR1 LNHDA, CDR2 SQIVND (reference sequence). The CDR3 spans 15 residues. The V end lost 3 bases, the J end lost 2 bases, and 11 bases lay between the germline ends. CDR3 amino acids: CASSIGTMGNQPQHF. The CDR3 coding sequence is TGTGCCAGTAGTATTGGGACTATGGGCAATCAGCCCCAGCATTTT.

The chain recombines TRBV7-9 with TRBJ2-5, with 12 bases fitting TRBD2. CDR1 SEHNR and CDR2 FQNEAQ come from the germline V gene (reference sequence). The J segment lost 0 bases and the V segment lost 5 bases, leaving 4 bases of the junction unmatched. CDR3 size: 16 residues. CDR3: CASSHWTSGDQETQYF. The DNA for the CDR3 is TGTGCCAGCAGCCATTGGACTAGCGGGGACCAAGAGACCCAGTACTTC. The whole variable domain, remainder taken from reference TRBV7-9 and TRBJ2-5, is DTGVSQNPRHKITKRGQNVTFRCDPISEHNRLYWYRQTLGQGPEFLTYFQNEAQLEKSRLLSDRFSAERPKGSFSTLEIQRTEQGDSAMYLCASSHWTSGDQETQYFGPGTRLLVL.

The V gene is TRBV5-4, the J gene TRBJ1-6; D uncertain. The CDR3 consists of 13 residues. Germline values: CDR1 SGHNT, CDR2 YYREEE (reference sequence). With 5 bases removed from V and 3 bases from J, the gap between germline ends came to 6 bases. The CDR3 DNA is TGTGCCAGCAGGAGGGACTATAATTCACCCCTCCACTTT. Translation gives CASRRDYNSPLHF.

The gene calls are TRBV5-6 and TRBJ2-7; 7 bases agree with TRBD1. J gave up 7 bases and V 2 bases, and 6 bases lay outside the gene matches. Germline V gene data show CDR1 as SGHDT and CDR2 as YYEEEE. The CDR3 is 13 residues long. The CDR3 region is CASSLTGVWEQYF. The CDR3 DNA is TGTGCCAGCAGCTTAACAGGGGTGTGGGAGCAGTACTTC.

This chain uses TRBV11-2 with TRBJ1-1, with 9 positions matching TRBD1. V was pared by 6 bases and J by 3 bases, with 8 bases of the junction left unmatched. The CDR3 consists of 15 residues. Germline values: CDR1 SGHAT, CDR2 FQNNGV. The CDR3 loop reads CASRQQGAMDTEAFF. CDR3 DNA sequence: TGTGCCAGCAGACAACAGGGGGCTATGGACACTGAAGCTTTCTTT.

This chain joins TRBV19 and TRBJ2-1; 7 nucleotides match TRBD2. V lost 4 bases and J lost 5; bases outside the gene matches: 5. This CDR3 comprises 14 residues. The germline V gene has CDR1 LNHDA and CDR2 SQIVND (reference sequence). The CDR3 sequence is CASSRGTIDNEQFF. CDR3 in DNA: TGTGCCAGTAGTAGGGGGACTATCGACAATGAGCAGTTCTTC.

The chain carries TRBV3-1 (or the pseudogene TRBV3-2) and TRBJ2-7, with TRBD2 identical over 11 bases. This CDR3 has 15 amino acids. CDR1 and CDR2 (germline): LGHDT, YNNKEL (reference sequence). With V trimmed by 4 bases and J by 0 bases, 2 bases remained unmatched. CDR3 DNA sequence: TGTGCCAGCAGCCCAACTAGCGGGAGCTCCTACGAGCAGTACGTC. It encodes CASSPTSGSSYEQYV.

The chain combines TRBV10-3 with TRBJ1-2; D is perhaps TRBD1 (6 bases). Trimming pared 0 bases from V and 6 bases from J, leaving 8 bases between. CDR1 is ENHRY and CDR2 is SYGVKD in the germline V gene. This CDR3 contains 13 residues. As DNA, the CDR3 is TGTGCCATCAGTGAGTCGTCAGGGGATGGCTACACCTTC. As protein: CAISESSGDGYTF.

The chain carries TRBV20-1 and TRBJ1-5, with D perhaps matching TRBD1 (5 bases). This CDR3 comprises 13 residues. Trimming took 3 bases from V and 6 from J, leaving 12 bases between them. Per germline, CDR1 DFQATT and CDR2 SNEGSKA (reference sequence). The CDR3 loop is CSASDQGGQPQHF. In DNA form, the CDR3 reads TGCAGTGCTAGTGATCAGGGTGGTCAGCCCCAGCATTTT.

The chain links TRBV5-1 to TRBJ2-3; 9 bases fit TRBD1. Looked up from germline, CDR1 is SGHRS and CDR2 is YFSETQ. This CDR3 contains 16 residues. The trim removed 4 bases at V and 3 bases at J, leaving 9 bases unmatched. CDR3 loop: CASSKGQGPTTDTQYF. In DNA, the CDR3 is TGCGCCAGCAGCAAGGGACAGGGACCTACGACAGATACGCAGTATTTT.

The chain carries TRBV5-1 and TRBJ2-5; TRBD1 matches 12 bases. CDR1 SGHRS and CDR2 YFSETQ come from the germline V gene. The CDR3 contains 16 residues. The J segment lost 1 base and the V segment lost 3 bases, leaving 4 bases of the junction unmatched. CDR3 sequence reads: CASSWSGQGAQETQYF. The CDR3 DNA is TGCGCCAGCAGCTGGTCGGGACAGGGGGCCCAAGAGACCCAGTACTTC.

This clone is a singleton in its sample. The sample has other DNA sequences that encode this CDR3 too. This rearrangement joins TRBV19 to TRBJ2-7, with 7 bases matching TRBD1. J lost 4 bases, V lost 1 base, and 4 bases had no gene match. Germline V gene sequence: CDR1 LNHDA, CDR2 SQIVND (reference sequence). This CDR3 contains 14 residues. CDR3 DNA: TGTGCCAGTAGTATAGGGGGGACAGCGTACGAGCAGTACTTC. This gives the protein CASSIGGTAYEQYF. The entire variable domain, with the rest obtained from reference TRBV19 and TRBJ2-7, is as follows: DGGITQSPKYLFRKEGQNVTLSCEQNLNHDAMYWYRQDPGQGLRLIYYSQIVNDFQKGDIAEGYSVSREKKESFPLTVTSAQKNPTAFYLCASSIGGTAYEQYFGPGTRLTVT.

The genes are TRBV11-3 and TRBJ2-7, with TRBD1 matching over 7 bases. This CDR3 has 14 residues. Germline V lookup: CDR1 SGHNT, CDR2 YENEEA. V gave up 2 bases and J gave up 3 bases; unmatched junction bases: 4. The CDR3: CASSLLGQNYEQYF. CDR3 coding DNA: TGTGCCAGCAGCTTACTGGGACAGAACTACGAGCAGTACTTC.

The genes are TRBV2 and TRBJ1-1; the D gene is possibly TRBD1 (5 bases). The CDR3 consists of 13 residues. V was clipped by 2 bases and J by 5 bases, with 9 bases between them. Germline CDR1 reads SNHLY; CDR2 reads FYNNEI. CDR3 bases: TGTGCCAGCAGTGAAAGCAGGGTAACTGAAGCTTTCTTT. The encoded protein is CASSESRVTEAFF.

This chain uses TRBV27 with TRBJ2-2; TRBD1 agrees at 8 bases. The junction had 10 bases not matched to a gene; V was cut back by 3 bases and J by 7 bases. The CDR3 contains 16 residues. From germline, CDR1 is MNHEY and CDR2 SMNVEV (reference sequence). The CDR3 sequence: CASSFGDRGSGGELFF. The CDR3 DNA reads TGTGCCAGCAGTTTCGGAGACAGGGGTTCGGGCGGGGAGCTGTTTTTT.

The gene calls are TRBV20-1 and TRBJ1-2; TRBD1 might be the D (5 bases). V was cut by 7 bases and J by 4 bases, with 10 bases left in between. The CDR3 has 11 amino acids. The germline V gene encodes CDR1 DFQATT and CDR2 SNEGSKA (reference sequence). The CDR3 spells CSVRQGYGYTF. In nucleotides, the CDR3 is TGCAGTGTCCGGCAGGGCTATGGCTACACCTTC.

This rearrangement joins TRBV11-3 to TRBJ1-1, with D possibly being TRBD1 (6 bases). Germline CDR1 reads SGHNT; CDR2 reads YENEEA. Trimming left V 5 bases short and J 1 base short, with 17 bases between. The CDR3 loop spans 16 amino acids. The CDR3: CASSLLYRERNTEAFF. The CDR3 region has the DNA TGTGCCAGCAGCCTTCTGTACAGGGAACGGAACACTGAAGCTTTCTTT. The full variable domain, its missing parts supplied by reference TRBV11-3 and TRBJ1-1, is EAGVVQSPRYKIIEKKQPVAFWCNPISGHNTLYWYLQNLGQGPELLIRYENEEAVDDSQLPKDRFSAERLKGVDSTLKIQPAELGDSAVYLCASSLLYRERNTEAFFGQGTRLTVV.

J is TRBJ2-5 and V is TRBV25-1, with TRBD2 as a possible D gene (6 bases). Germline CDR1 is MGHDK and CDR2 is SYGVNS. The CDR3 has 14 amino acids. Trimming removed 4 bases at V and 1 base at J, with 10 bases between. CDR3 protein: CASSAPGVQETQYF. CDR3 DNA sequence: TGTGCCAGCAGTGCACCGGGGGTCCAAGAGACCCAGTACTTC.

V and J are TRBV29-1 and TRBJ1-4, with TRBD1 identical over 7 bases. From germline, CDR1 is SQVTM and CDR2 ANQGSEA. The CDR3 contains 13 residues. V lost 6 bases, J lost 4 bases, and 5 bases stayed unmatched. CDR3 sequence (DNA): TGCAGCGTCGGGACAGAGTTTAATGAAAAACTGTTTTTT. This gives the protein CSVGTEFNEKLFF.

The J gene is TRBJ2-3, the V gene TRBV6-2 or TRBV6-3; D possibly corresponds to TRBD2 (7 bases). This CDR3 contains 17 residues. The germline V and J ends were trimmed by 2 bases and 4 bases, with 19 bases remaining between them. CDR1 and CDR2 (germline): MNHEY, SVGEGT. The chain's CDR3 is CASSYTIEGGQADTQYF. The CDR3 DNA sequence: TGTGCCAGCAGTTACACTATTGAGGGGGGGCAAGCAGATACGCAGTATTTT.